This T cell receptor (beta chain) was recovered during a study of T cell responses to AZD1222 COVID-19 vaccine (dated by TCRdb to about 2021). Broadly, across the study: TCR sequencing was performed for 230 to 250 trial participants, of whom around 200 were given two doses of AZD1222 and some 26 were given two doses of MenACWY control vaccine. Trial participants were enrolled by age into subgroups of 18-55, 56-69 and 70-plus years, and roughly 150, 30 and 60 TCR-sequenced participants, respectively, were included in these subgroups.

The label giving this sample's time point can be read as: about 28 days (+/-7) after the second vaccine dose. AZD1222 recipients whose second dose came at about 4 weeks and those whose second dose came at about 12 weeks were combined into one group, since spike-specific TCR depth and breadth did not differ between the two schedules. Samples from vaccinated people were obtained from the UK trials COV001 and COV002, which included a single-blind randomized controlled phase 2/3 trial of AZD1222 (ChAdOx1 nCoV-19) in healthy adults. For TCRbeta chain sequencing, PBMC samples were collected from trial participants at day 0 and at day 28 after the second dose. About this clone: Its antigen has not been determined. The record has no base qualities; no much larger clone is one base away.

Broader findings and caveats from the paper: In the small 56-69-year group, the increase in depth fell short of significance, most likely because of low power. Reportedly, close to half of the unique spike-specific TCRs recognized epitopes lying outside the regions that are mutated in the B.1.351 and B.1.1.7 variants. After two AZD1222 doses, spike-specific TCR breadth and depth were significantly higher than at day 0 and than in MenACWY recipients. Conclusions about previously exposed vaccinees were limited because only a handful of AZD1222 recipients were SARS-CoV-2 seropositive at baseline. The vaccine-associated CD4 TCRs covered the entire spike protein, and the dominant responses fell in regions 160-218 and 743-854. Because no day 14 peak-response samples were available, the repertoires could be characterized only after the peak T cell response. Participants were mostly white British, with more females than males. The authors suggested clonal diversity may have been underestimated.

Unmatched junction bases come to 10, with V trimmed by 2 bases and J by 4 bases. The CDR3 measures 16 amino acids from cysteine to phenylalanine. The CDR3 DNA has 48 bases and is translated from base 1. According to the germline V gene, CDR1 reads SGHVT and CDR2 reads SQSDAQ. The CDR3 regions of human TCRbeta chains were subjected to immunosequencing. The original pipeline was this. TCRs in the repertoires were compared against a reference library of SARS-CoV-2-specific TCRs that had been generated with the MIRA antigen-specificity platform. Breadth was defined as the fraction of unique TCRs that were SARS-CoV-2-associated, and depth was defined as the fraction of total T cells that were SARS-CoV-2-associated. Using the MIRA data, each spike-specific TCR was mapped to the spike region that the TCR reacts to and placed in a CD4 or CD8 class. Log10-transformed breadth and depth values were compared by one-way ANOVA with Sidak's multiple comparisons tests. The source is immuneACCESS, and TCRdb retained only in-frame sequences with V and J called. Part of the clones is not carried over; for the studies checked, unresolved V genes explain less than half of this, and the remainder is unexplained. D and trimming come from the DNA, and the V and J calls and clone size come from that table. The sample includes about 170,000 clones, with roughly 87% observed a single time. Jointly, the top ten make up 0.85% to 1.1% of the sample.

The TCR was taken from an adult who received the AZD1222 COVID-19 vaccine. This receptor chain uses TRBV7-4 and TRBJ2-7; 8 of the junction bases match TRBD2. The specimen was peripheral blood, collected 28 days after the second AZD1222 dose. At the DNA level, the sequence is TGTGCCAGCAGCTTAACCCCTAGGACTAGCAGTTACGAGCAGTACTTC. This codes for CASSLTPRTSSYEQYF. With the rest looked up from the reference TRBV7-4 and TRBJ2-7 genes rather than sequenced, the full variable domain is GAGVSQSPRYKVAKRGRDVALRCDSISGHVTLYWYRQTLGQGSEVLTYSQSDAQRDKSGRPSGRFSAERPERSVSTLKIQRTEQGDSAVYLCASSLTPRTSSYEQYFGPGTRLTVT.